The 7 T cell receptor beta chains reported below all come from one sample, sequenced in a study of cytomegalovirus exposure and HLA in healthy donors. TCRdb's table, derived via immunoSEQ multiplex PCR, lists solely in-frame clones and lacks some. This sample has more than 200,000 clones, with less than 95% found just once. Material for sequencing was PBMCs. The source is a woman in her 30s in good health and CMV-seronegative.

CDR3 sequence (DNA): TGTGCCAGCAGCATCGTAGCAACTAATGAAAAACTGTTTTTT. Translation gives CASSIVATNEKLFF. This sequence joins TRBV6-1 and TRBJ1-4, with D unclear. Trimming shortened V by 6 bases and J by 0 bases, and 8 bases separated the two germline ends. The CDR3 is made up of 14 amino acids. Per germline, CDR1 MNHNS and CDR2 SASEGT.

The V gene is TRBV30, the J gene TRBJ2-1; 7 nucleotides line up with TRBD1. Germline V CDR1 and CDR2: GTSNPN, SVGIG (reference sequence). J lost 6 bases, V lost 1 base, and 3 bases had no gene match. The CDR3 has 13 residues. The CDR3 nucleotides read TGTGCCTGGAGTGGAACAGGGGTCAATGAGCAGTTCTTC. Translation gives CAWSGTGVNEQFF.

CDR3 nucleotides: TGTGCCAGCAGTCGCAAAGGGACTGTAATGTCAGATACGCAGTATTTT. Translation gives CASSRKGTVMSDTQYF. This sequence joins TRBV27 and TRBJ2-3, with D possibly matching TRBD2 (6 bases). Germline V CDR1 and CDR2: MNHEY, SMNVEV (reference sequence). V was shortened by 5 bases and J by 4 bases, with 19 bases between the two germline ends. The CDR3 is 16 amino acids.

The chain is built from TRBV29-1 and TRBJ1-2; 7 bases line up with TRBD1. Per germline, CDR1 SQVTM and CDR2 ANQGSEA. The CDR3 totals 12 residues. J gave up 6 bases and V 7 bases, and 8 bases lay outside the gene matches. CDR3: CSATHRGDGYTF. CDR3 DNA: TGCAGCGCCACTCACAGGGGAGATGGCTACACCTTC.

This clone occurred once. The J gene is TRBJ2-3, the V gene TRBV6-5; 9 bases fit TRBD2. The CDR3 runs to 15 residues. The V segment lost 5 bases and the J segment 9 bases; nucleotides outside the gene matches: 12. From germline, CDR1 is MNHEY and CDR2 SVGAGI. CDR3 region: CASSPPGLAFRTQYF. The CDR3 nucleotides read TGTGCCAGCAGTCCCCCGGGACTAGCATTCCGGACGCAGTATTTT.

The chain joins TRBV10-3 to TRBJ2-2; 8 bases are a match to TRBD1. V gave up 7 bases and J gave up 4 bases; unmatched junction bases: 8. Germline loops: CDR1 ENHRY, CDR2 SYGVKD. CDR3 length: 15 residues. CDR3 in amino acids: CAIKNTGGGTGELFF. CDR3 in DNA: TGTGCCATCAAAAATACAGGGGGAGGCACCGGGGAGCTGTTTTTT.

The V gene is TRBV9, the J gene TRBJ1-3; D remains ambiguous. Trimming pared 4 bases from V and 5 bases from J, leaving 16 bases between. The germline V gene has CDR1 SGDLS and CDR2 YYNGEE. This CDR3 spans 15 amino acids. The CDR3 loop reads CASSSPSGDRNTIYF. CDR3 nucleotides: TGTGCCAGCAGCAGCCCCAGCGGGGATAGAAACACCATATATTTT.